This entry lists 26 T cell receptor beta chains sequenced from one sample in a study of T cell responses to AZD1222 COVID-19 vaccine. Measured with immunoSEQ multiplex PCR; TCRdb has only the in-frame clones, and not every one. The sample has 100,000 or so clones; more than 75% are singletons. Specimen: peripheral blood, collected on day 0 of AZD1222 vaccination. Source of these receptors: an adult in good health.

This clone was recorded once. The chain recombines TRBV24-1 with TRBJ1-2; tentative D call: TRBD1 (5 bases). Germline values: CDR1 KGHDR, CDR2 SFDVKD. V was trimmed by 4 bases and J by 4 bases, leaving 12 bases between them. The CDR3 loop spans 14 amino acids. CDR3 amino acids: CATSEGADSYGYTF. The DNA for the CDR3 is TGTGCCACCAGTGAAGGGGCGGATTCCTATGGCTACACCTTC.

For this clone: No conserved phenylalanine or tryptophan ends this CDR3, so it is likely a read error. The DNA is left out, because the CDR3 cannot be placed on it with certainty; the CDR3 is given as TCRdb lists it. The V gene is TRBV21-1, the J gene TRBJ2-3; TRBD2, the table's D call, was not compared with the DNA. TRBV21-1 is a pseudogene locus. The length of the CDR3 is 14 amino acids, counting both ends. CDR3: CASSSTRGLNSNPN.

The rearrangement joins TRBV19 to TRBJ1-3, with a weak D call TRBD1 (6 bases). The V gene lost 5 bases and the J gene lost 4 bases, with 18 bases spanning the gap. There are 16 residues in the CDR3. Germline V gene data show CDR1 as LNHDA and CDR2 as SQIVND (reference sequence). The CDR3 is CASSPHSGGAGNTIYF. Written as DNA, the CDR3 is TGTGCCAGTAGTCCCCATTCGGGGGGCGCGGGAAACACCATATATTTT.

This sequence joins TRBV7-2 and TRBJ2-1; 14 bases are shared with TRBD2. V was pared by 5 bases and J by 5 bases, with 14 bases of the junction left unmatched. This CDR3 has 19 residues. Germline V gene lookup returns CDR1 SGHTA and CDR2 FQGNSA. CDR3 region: CASSPTGLAGVGINNEQFF. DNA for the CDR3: TGTGCCAGCAGCCCAACGGGACTAGCGGGAGTAGGGATAAACAATGAGCAGTTCTTC.

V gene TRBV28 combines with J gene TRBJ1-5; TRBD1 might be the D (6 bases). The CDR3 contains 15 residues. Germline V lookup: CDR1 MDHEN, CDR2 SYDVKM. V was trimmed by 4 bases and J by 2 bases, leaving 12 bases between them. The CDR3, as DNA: TGTGCCAGCAGTTCACAGGGCTGGGGCAATCAGCCCCAGCATTTT. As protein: CASSSQGWGNQPQHF.

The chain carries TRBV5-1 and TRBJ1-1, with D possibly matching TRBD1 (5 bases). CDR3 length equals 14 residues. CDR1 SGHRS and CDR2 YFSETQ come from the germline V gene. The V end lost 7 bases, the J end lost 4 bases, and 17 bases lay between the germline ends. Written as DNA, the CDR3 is TGCGCCAGCGCTAGGTCAGGGATGAGCACTGAAGCTTTCTTT. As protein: CASARSGMSTEAFF.

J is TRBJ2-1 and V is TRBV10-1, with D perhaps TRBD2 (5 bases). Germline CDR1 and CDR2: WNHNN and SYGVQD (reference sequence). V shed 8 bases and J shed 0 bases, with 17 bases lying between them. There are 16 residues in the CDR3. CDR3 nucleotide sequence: TGCGCCAGCGGATCTAGTAGCGCCAGCTCCTACAATGAGCAGTTCTTC. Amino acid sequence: CASGSSSASSYNEQFF.

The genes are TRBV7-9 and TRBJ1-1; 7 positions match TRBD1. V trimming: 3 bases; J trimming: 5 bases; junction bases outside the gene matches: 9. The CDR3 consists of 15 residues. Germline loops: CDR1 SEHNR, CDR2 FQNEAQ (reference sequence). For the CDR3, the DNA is TGTGCCAGCAGCTTGGGAGACAGGGTGGGGACTGAAGCTTTCTTT. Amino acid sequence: CASSLGDRVGTEAFF.

CDR3 protein: CASSQVHPGGNTGELFF. In DNA, the CDR3 is TGCGCCAGCAGTCAAGTTCACCCCGGGGGGAACACCGGGGAGCTGTTTTTT. The chain links TRBV23-1 to TRBJ2-2, with a weak D call TRBD2 (6 bases). TRBV23-1 is sorted into the ORF group, with uncertain function. The length of the CDR3 is 17 residues. The germline V and J ends were trimmed by 2 bases and 1 base, with 14 bases remaining between them.

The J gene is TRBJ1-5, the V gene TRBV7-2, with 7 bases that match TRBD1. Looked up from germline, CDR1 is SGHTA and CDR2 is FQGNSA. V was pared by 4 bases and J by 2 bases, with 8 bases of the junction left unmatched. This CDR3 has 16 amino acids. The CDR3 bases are TGTGCCAGCAGCTGGGACAGAGGCATAGGCAATCAGCCCCAGCATTTT. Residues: CASSWDRGIGNQPQHF.

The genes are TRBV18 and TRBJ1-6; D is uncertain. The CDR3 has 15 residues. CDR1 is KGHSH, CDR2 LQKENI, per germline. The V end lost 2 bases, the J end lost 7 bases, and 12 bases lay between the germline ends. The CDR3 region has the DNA TGTGCCAGCTCACCAGCTTCGGGAGTCAATTCACCCCTCCACTTT. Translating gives CASSPASGVNSPLHF. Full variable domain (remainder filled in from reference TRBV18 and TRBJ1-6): NAGVMQNPRHLVRRRGQEARLRCSPMKGHSHVYWYRQLPEEGLKFMVYLQKENIIDESGMPKERFSAEFPKEGPSILRIQQVVRGDSAAYFCASSPASGVNSPLHFGNGTRLTVT.

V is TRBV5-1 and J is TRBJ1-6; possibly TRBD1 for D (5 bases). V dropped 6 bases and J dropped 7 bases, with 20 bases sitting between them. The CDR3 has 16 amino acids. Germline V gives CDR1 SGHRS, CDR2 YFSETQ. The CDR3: CASTTISGGLNSPLHF. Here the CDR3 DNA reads TGCGCCAGCACCACCATATCGGGGGGGTTGAATTCACCCCTCCACTTT.

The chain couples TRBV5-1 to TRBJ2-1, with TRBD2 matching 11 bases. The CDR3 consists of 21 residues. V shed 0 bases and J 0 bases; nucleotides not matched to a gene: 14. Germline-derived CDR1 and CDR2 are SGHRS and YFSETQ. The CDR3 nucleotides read TGCGCCAGCAGCTTGGCCGGCAGGCTAGCGGGAGGCCGAAGCTCCTACAATGAGCAGTTCTTC. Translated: CASSLAGRLAGGRSSYNEQFF.

The CDR3 bases are TGCGCCAGCAGCTTGGGAGGTCTTAACACCTACGAGCAGTACTTC. Its protein product is CASSLGGLNTYEQYF. This chain joins TRBV5-1 and TRBJ2-7; D is ambiguous. V shed 0 bases and J shed 2 bases, with 12 bases lying between them. Germline V gives CDR1 SGHRS, CDR2 YFSETQ. This CDR3 spans 15 amino acids. Full variable domain (missing parts from reference TRBV5-1 and TRBJ2-7): KAGVTQTPRYLIKTRGQQVTLSCSPISGHRSVSWYQQTPGQGLQFLFEYFSETQRNKGNFPGRFSGRQFSNSRSEMNVSTLELGDSALYLCASSLGGLNTYEQYFGPGTRLTVT.

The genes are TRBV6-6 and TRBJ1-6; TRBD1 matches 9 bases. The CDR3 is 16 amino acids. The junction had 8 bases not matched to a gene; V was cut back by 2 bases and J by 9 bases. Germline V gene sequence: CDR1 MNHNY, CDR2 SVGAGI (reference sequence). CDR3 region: CASSYLKTGGSSPLHF. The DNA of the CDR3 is TGTGCCAGCAGTTACCTGAAAACAGGGGGCAGTTCACCCCTCCACTTT.

CDR3 sequence reads: CAWSGTGAYSPLHF. CDR3 DNA sequence: TGTGCCTGGAGTGGGACAGGGGCGTACTCACCCCTCCACTTT. The chain recombines TRBV30 with TRBJ1-6, with TRBD1 identical over 9 bases. V lost 1 base to trimming and J lost 10 bases; unmatched junction nucleotides: 5. The germline CDR1 and CDR2 sequences are GTSNPN and SVGIG (reference sequence). The CDR3 spans 14 residues. Supplemented by reference TRBV30 and TRBJ1-6, the full variable domain reads SQTIHQWPATLVQPVGSPLSLECTVEGTSNPNLYWYRQAAGRGLQLLFYSVGIGQISSEVPQNLSASRPQDRQFILSSKKLLLSDSGFYLCAWSGTGAYSPLHFGNGTRLTVT.

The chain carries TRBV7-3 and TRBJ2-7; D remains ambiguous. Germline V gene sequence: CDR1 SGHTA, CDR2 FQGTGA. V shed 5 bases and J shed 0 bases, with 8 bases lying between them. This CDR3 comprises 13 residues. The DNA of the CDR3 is TGTGCCAGCAGCCAAGACCCCTCCTACGAGCAGTACTTC. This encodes CASSQDPSYEQYF.

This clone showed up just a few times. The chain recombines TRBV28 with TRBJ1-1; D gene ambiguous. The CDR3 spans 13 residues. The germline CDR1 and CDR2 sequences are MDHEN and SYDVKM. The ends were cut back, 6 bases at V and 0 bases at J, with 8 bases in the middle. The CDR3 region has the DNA TGTGCCAGCAGGAAGACTGTGAACACTGAAGCTTTCTTT. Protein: CASRKTVNTEAFF.

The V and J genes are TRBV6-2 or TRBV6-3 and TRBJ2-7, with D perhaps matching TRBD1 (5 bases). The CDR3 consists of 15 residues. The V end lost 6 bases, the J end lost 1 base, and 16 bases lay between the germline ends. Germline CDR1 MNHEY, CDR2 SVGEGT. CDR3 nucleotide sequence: TGTGCCAGCAGCTTTGACAGAGCTTCATCCTACGAGCAGTACTTC. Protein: CASSFDRASSYEQYF.

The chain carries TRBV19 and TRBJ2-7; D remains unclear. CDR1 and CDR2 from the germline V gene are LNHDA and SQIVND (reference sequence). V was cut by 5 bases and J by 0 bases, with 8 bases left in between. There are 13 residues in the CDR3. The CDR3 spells CASSSGPSYEQYF. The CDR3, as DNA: TGTGCCAGTAGTTCAGGCCCCTCCTACGAGCAGTACTTC.

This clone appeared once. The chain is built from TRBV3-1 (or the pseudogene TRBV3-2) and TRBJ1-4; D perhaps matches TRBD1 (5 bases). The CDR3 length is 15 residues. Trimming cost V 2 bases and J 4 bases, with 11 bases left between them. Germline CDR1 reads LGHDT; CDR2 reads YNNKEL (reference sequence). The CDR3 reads CASSQTQDLNEKLFF. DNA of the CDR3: TGTGCCAGCAGCCAAACACAGGACCTTAATGAAAAACTGTTTTTT.

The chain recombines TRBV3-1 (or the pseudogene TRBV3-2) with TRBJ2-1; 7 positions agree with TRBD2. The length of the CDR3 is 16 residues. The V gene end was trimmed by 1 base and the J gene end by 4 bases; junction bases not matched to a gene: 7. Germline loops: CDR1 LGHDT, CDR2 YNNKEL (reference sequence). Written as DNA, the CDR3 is TGTGCCAGCAGCCAAGTCAACGGGAGGCGGTACAATGAGCAGTTCTTC. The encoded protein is CASSQVNGRRYNEQFF.

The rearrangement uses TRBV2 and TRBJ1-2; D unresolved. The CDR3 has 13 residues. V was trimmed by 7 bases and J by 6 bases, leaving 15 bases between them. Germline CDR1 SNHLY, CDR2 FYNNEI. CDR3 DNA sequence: TGTGCCAGCATCGGTCGGGTTATAAATGGCTACACCTTC. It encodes CASIGRVINGYTF.

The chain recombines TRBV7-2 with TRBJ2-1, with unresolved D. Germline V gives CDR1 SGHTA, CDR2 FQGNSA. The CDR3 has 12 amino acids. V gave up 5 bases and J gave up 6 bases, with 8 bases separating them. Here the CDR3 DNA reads TGTGCCAGCAGCCAAGAGGCCAATGAGCAGTTCTTC. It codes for CASSQEANEQFF.

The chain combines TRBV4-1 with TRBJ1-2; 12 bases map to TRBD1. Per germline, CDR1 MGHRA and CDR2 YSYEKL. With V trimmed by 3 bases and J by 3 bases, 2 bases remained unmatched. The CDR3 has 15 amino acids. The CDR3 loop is CASSQGTGGDYGYTF. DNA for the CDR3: TGCGCCAGCAGCCAGGGGACAGGGGGCGACTATGGCTACACCTTC.

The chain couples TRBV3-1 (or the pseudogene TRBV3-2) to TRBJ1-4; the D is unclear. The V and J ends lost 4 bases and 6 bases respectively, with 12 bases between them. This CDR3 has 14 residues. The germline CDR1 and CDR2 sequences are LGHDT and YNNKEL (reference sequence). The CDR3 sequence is CASSPPGSDEKLFF. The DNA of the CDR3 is TGTGCCAGCAGCCCCCCGGGTTCGGATGAAAAACTGTTTTTT.